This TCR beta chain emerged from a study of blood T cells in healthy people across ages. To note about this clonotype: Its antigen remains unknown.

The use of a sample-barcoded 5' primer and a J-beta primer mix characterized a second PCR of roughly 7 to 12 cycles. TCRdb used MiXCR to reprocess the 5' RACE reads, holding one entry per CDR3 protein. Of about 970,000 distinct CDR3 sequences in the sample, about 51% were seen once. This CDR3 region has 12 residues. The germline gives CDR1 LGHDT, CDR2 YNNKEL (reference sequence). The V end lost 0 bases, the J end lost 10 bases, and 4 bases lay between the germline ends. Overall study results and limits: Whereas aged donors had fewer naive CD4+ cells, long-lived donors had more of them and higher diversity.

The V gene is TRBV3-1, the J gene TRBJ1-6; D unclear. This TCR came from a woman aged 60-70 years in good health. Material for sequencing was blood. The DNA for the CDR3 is TGTGCCAGCAGCCAAGATTTCTCACCCCTCCACTTT. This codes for CASSQDFSPLHF.